This T cell receptor (beta chain) was obtained from a study of cytomegalovirus exposure and HLA in healthy donors. PCR was performed using 60 Vbeta and 13 Jbeta primers. Produced via immunoSEQ multiplex PCR; TCRdb's table is partial and in-frame only. The sample contains roughly 130,000 clones, roughly 84% of which appear only once. V lost 0 bases, J lost 3 bases, and 11 bases lay in between. This CDR3 region has 15 residues. Germline CDR1 and CDR2: LNHNV and YYDKDF (reference sequence). The TCR originated in a boy under 18 in good health and CMV-seronegative. This chain connects TRBV15 to TRBJ1-2, with D possibly TRBD1 on 5 matching bases. The sample taken for sequencing was PBMCs. The CDR3 coding sequence is TGTGCCACCAGCAGAGAGGGGGGACTAGACTATGGCTACACCTTC. Its translation is CATSREGGLDYGYTF.